Listed below are T cell receptor beta chains from one sample, sequenced in a study of neurological immune-mediated disorders. TCRdb fed the 5' RACE reads into MiXCR, producing one record per CDR3 protein. The profile shows roughly 56,000 distinct CDR3 sequences, roughly 11% of them singletons. Input material: PBMCs. Receptors originate from a man in his sixties in good health. Both conserved end residues are part of each CDR3. Each record gives: D gene, J gene, V gene, CDR3 protein. A D gene is named only where the DNA matches it firmly.

d_gene: NA; j_gene: TRBJ1-5; v_gene: TRBV6-2/TRBV6-3; CDR3aa: CASSYRTNNQPQHF
d_gene: TRBD1; j_gene: TRBJ2-7; v_gene: TRBV6-2/TRBV6-3; CDR3aa: CASSSGQVSSYEQYF
d_gene: TRBD1; j_gene: TRBJ1-6; v_gene: TRBV7-2; CDR3aa: CASKLGQGNSPIHF
d_gene: TRBD1; j_gene: TRBJ2-5; v_gene: TRBV27; CDR3aa: CASRGTGPKAQYF
d_gene: NA; j_gene: TRBJ1-2; v_gene: TRBV12-3/TRBV12-4; CDR3aa: CASSYLTGSANYGYTF
d_gene: NA; j_gene: TRBJ2-7; v_gene: TRBV6-5; CDR3aa: CASSPTQGQQYF
d_gene: NA; j_gene: TRBJ1-5; v_gene: TRBV12-3/TRBV12-4; CDR3aa: CASSLLAQPQHF
d_gene: NA; j_gene: TRBJ2-5; v_gene: TRBV9; CDR3aa: CASSKRDLRETQYF
d_gene: NA; j_gene: TRBJ1-6; v_gene: TRBV5-6; CDR3aa: CASSLRQSSYNSPLHF
d_gene: NA; j_gene: TRBJ2-5; v_gene: TRBV10-3; CDR3aa: CAISESSGVETQYF
d_gene: NA; j_gene: TRBJ2-2; v_gene: TRBV18; CDR3aa: CASSPQGDWELFF
d_gene: NA; j_gene: TRBJ1-4; v_gene: TRBV7-2; CDR3aa: CASSAGQRLFF
d_gene: NA; j_gene: TRBJ2-5; v_gene: TRBV11-3; CDR3aa: CASSLGPMETQYF
d_gene: NA; j_gene: TRBJ2-5; v_gene: TRBV7-2; CDR3aa: CASSPNQGQETQYF
d_gene: NA; j_gene: TRBJ1-3; v_gene: TRBV20-1; CDR3aa: CSARGSSGNTIYF
d_gene: NA; j_gene: TRBJ2-2; v_gene: TRBV28; CDR3aa: CASRSFGGGTGELFF
d_gene: NA; j_gene: TRBJ2-5; v_gene: TRBV18; CDR3aa: CASSPPPGLETQYF
d_gene: NA; j_gene: TRBJ1-2; v_gene: TRBV6-5; CDR3aa: CASRLDGNYGYTF
d_gene: TRBD2; j_gene: TRBJ2-1; v_gene: TRBV11-3; CDR3aa: CASSLTSGGGYNEQFF
d_gene: NA; j_gene: TRBJ2-3; v_gene: TRBV25-1; CDR3aa: CASDMPDSDTQYF
d_gene: TRBD1; j_gene: TRBJ2-1; v_gene: TRBV20-1; CDR3aa: CSAQRGQGTEQFF
d_gene: TRBD1; j_gene: TRBJ1-5; v_gene: TRBV18; CDR3aa: CASSPQGASQPQHF
d_gene: NA; j_gene: TRBJ1-2; v_gene: TRBV12-3/TRBV12-4; CDR3aa: CASSLLGIPNYGYTF
d_gene: TRBD2; j_gene: TRBJ2-5; v_gene: TRBV12-3/TRBV12-4; CDR3aa: CASRKLAGGRETQYF
d_gene: NA; j_gene: TRBJ1-6; v_gene: TRBV7-8; CDR3aa: CASSGREGSPLHF
d_gene: NA; j_gene: TRBJ1-1; v_gene: TRBV7-2; CDR3aa: CASSFMQLNTEAFF
d_gene: NA; j_gene: TRBJ2-2; v_gene: TRBV4-3; CDR3aa: CASSQDTRQFTGELFF
d_gene: TRBD2; j_gene: TRBJ2-3; v_gene: TRBV20-1; CDR3aa: CSAEGGGVTDTQYF
d_gene: TRBD1; j_gene: TRBJ2-7; v_gene: TRBV5-1; CDR3aa: CASSHQDRAAQWMYF
d_gene: NA; j_gene: TRBJ1-1; v_gene: TRBV5-1; CDR3aa: CASSLAGGVNTEAFF
d_gene: TRBD1; j_gene: TRBJ1-2; v_gene: TRBV6-5; CDR3aa: CASSPTGGPNYGYTF
d_gene: NA; j_gene: TRBJ1-4; v_gene: TRBV4-3; CDR3aa: CASSQDPGLEKLFF
d_gene: NA; j_gene: TRBJ2-5; v_gene: TRBV7-9; CDR3aa: CASSPYPQETQYF
d_gene: TRBD1; j_gene: TRBJ1-2; v_gene: TRBV27; CDR3aa: CASRPTGFYGYTF
d_gene: NA; j_gene: TRBJ2-1; v_gene: TRBV18; CDR3aa: CASSPPNSPHNEQFF